The 27 T cell receptor beta chains given below trace back to one sample, sequenced in a study of T-cell reconstitution after alpha-beta-depleted transplantation in children (TCRdb year 2016). The library was produced with PCR. The sequencing machine was an Illumina HiSeq 2500. To normalize quantification of the TCRbeta repertoire, the TCR libraries were built with molecular barcoding that relied on unique molecular identifiers. Clones were called with MiXCR by TCRdb after fastp trimmed the public reads at Q25, and only in-frame beta chains were retained. For every CDR3 protein sequence, its rows merge into one entry that carries the most common genes and DNA. Within this sample are some 240,000 distinct CDR3 sequences, with approximately 9.7% of them counted one time only. Together, the top ten hold approximately 5% of the sample. The starting material was PBMCs from the stem cell graft donor, obtained from the stem cell graft. Receptor source: a human donor who donated a stem cell graft to a child with SCID.

This chain joins TRBV7-9 and TRBJ1-6; 7 bases align to TRBD1. CDR3 length: 17 residues. Per germline, CDR1 SEHNR and CDR2 FQNEAQ (reference sequence). V dropped 1 base and J dropped 12; count of bases not matched to a gene: 15. The CDR3 loop is CASSLGLIGRQGGPLHF. The DNA of the CDR3 is TGTGCCAGCAGCTTAGGTTTAATCGGACGCCAGGGGGGACCCCTCCACTTT.

This clonotype was picked up many times. CDR3: CASSAGDRWVTEAFF. The DNA of the CDR3 is TGCGCCAGCAGCGCTGGAGACCGATGGGTAACTGAAGCTTTCTTT. The chain joins TRBV5-1 to TRBJ1-1; no reliable D call. The CDR3 extends over 15 amino acids. CDR1 and CDR2 (germline): SGHRS, YFSETQ. Trimming removed 4 bases at V and 5 bases at J, with 18 bases between.

This clonotype was seen many times. The genes are TRBV7-2 and TRBJ2-7; 8 nucleotides line up with TRBD1. The V segment lost 4 bases and the J segment 3 bases; nucleotides outside the gene matches: 8. CDR1 SGHTA and CDR2 FQGNSA come from the germline V gene. The CDR3 is made up of 15 amino acids. The CDR3 region is CASSSSGTGFYEQYF. The CDR3 nucleotides read TGTGCCAGCAGCTCGTCCGGGACAGGCTTCTACGAGCAGTACTTC.

This clonotype showed up many times. The chain is built from TRBV2 and TRBJ1-1; 7 nucleotides align to TRBD1. Germline CDR1 and CDR2: SNHLY and FYNNEI. The CDR3 totals 12 residues. Trimming removed 7 bases from V and 11 bases from J; junction bases left unmatched: 10. CDR3 sequence reads: CASKDRSAPAFF. The CDR3 nucleotides are TGTGCCAGCAAGGACAGGTCGGCCCCGGCTTTCTTT.

In this sample, this clonotype turned up many times. The chain carries TRBV5-6 and TRBJ2-1; D ambiguous. The CDR3 length is 14 residues. From germline, CDR1 is SGHDT and CDR2 YYEEEE. The V and J ends lost 5 bases and 1 base respectively, with 10 bases between them. CDR3 nucleotides: TGTGCCAGCAGACTGGCAGGATCCTACAATGAGCAGTTCTTC. It is translated as CASRLAGSYNEQFF.

This clonotype was observed many times. The J gene is TRBJ1-2, the V gene TRBV7-2; D uncertain. V lost 1 base to trimming and J lost 8 bases, with 14 bases between them. This CDR3 is built from 14 residues. CDR1 and CDR2 (germline): SGHTA, FQGNSA. The CDR3 spells CASSLGSGSRGYTF. The CDR3 DNA reads TGTGCCAGCAGCTTAGGTTCGGGGTCTCGGGGCTACACCTTC.

This chain links TRBV29-1 with TRBJ1-4; weak D call: TRBD1 (5 bases). Looked up from germline, CDR1 is SQVTM and CDR2 is ANQGSEA. The CDR3 is 17 residues long. The V gene lost 7 bases and the J gene lost 8 bases, with 29 bases spanning the gap. Here the CDR3 DNA reads TGCAGCGACAATCCCCAATTCGGGGGTCAGGTTTGCGAAAAACTGTTTTTT. Translated, it gives CSDNPQFGGQVCEKLFF.

At least ten counts were recorded for this clonotype. The rearrangement uses TRBV20-1 and TRBJ2-5; 9 bases line up with TRBD2. The germline V gene has CDR1 DFQATT and CDR2 SNEGSKA (reference sequence). There are 15 residues in the CDR3. With V trimmed by 0 bases and J by 3 bases, 5 bases remained unmatched. Written as DNA, the CDR3 is TGCAGTGCTAGAGAGCGGGGGGGCCCAGAAGAGACCCAGTACTTC. Translating gives CSARERGGPEETQYF.

This clonotype was counted between two and nine times. The chain couples TRBV20-1 to TRBJ2-3, with 9 bases identical to TRBD2. The CDR3 length is 17 residues. With V trimmed by 5 bases and J by 0 bases, 12 bases remained unmatched. Germline lookup yields CDR1 DFQATT and CDR2 SNEGSKA (reference sequence). The CDR3 here is CSAGKGTSTLSTDTQYF. Here the CDR3 DNA reads TGCAGTGCTGGGAAGGGGACTAGCACCCTTAGCACAGATACGCAGTATTTT.

This clonotype was picked up many times. This chain links TRBV20-1 with TRBJ1-5; D call uncertain. The CDR3 covers 14 residues. With 6 bases removed from V and 2 bases from J, the gap between germline ends came to 14 bases. Germline values: CDR1 DFQATT, CDR2 SNEGSKA (reference sequence). The CDR3: CSALIGSGNQPQHF. The CDR3 DNA reads TGCAGTGCCCTCATAGGGTCGGGCAATCAGCCCCAGCATTTT.

This clonotype was observed many times. The rearrangement uses TRBV24-1 and TRBJ2-2; tentative D call: TRBD1 (6 bases). CDR1 and CDR2 from the germline V gene are KGHDR and SFDVKD. CDR3 length: 16 residues. Trimming shortened V by 4 bases and J by 1 base, and 12 bases separated the two germline ends. CDR3 in DNA: TGTGCCACCAGTGACCACAGGGTCGGGAACACCGGGGAGCTGTTTTTT. Protein product: CATSDHRVGNTGELFF.

This clonotype was seen only a few times. The DNA for the CDR3 is TGCAGTGCTAGAGGTCCGCCTAGAGGGTACGAGCAGTACTTC. Translated, it gives CSARGPPRGYEQYF. The chain is built from TRBV20-1 and TRBJ2-7, with D possibly matching TRBD2 (5 bases). Germline values: CDR1 DFQATT, CDR2 SNEGSKA (reference sequence). CDR3 length equals 14 residues. Trimming took off 1 base at V and 4 bases at J, with 14 bases between the two ends.

This clonotype has at least ten counts. The J gene is TRBJ2-1, the V gene TRBV5-6, with TRBD1 identical over 10 bases. The V and J ends lost 2 bases and 7 bases, in that order; junction bases with no gene match: 6. The CDR3 loop spans 15 amino acids. Germline V gene sequence: CDR1 SGHDT, CDR2 YYEEEE. CDR3 amino acids: CASSFPGQGFNEQFF. The CDR3 nucleotides read TGTGCCAGCAGCTTCCCGGGACAGGGGTTTAATGAGCAGTTCTTC.

This clonotype was found many times. The chain employs TRBV6-1 and TRBJ1-2; D unresolved. Germline loops: CDR1 MNHNS, CDR2 SASEGT. The CDR3 runs 13 residues. The V and J ends lost 1 base and 4 bases respectively, with 7 bases between them. CDR3 in DNA: TGTGCCAGCAGTGAAGGGGTCGGCTATGGCTACACCTTC. Encoded protein: CASSEGVGYGYTF.

This clonotype was recorded many times. The V call is TRBV6-1, the J call TRBJ1-2, with 9 bases aligning to TRBD1. The CDR3 has 14 residues. V lost 6 bases to trimming and J lost 3 bases; unmatched junction nucleotides: 5. Germline CDR1 MNHNS, CDR2 SASEGT. CDR3 nucleotides: TGTGCCAGCAGAGCGGACAGGGGAGACTATGGCTACACCTTC. Its protein product is CASRADRGDYGYTF.

The genes are TRBV7-9 and TRBJ1-5; 9 bases are a match to TRBD1. The CDR3 runs to 17 residues. Germline lookup yields CDR1 SEHNR and CDR2 FQNEAQ (reference sequence). Losses at the gene ends were 1 base for V and 6 bases for J; bases not matched to a gene: 10. The CDR3 DNA reads TGTGCCAGCAGCTTAGTACGGGGCAACAGGGGGCGTCAGCCCCAGCATTTT. Encoded protein: CASSLVRGNRGRQPQHF.

This clonotype was picked up many times. V gene TRBV7-2 combines with J gene TRBJ2-3; either TRBD1 or TRBD2 may supply D (5 bases each). The CDR3 has 14 amino acids. V lost 1 base and J lost 6, with 11 bases in between. Germline lookup yields CDR1 SGHTA and CDR2 FQGNSA. As DNA, the CDR3 is TGTGCCAGCAGCTTAGAGGTGTGGGACGATACGCAGTATTTT. Protein sequence: CASSLEVWDDTQYF.

Concerning this clonotype: Possible read error: a much larger clone is one base away. The V gene is TRBV4-1, the J gene TRBJ1-5; D perhaps matches TRBD1 (5 bases). The CDR3 is 15 residues long. Germline CDR1 and CDR2: MGHRA and YSYEKL. CDR3 coding DNA: TGCGCCAGCAGCCTCTACGGAGGGGTTGACCAGCCCCACCATTTT. Translating gives CASSLYGGVDQPHHF.

The table lists this clonotype with many counts. The CDR3 reads CASQRDPYQPQETQYF. The CDR3 DNA reads TGTGCCAGTCAACGGGACCCTTACCAGCCCCAAGAGACCCAGTACTTC. The chain employs TRBV12-3 or TRBV12-4 and TRBJ2-5, with D possibly called TRBD1 or TRBD2 (5 bases each). Trimming stripped 9 bases from V and 1 base from J, with 21 bases between. The CDR3 totals 16 residues.

This clonotype was detected many times. The gene calls are TRBV4-3 and TRBJ1-1; D gene uncertain. Germline-derived CDR1 and CDR2 are LGHNA and YSLEER. V was trimmed by 6 bases and J by 6 bases, leaving 17 bases between them. The CDR3 has 14 amino acids. The CDR3 DNA is TGCGCCAGCAGACTAGCAAGAGCCCGACCTGAAGCTTTCTTT. This encodes CASRLARARPEAFF.

Remarks on this clonotype: It may be a read error: a sequence one base away is much more abundant. V gene TRBV5-1 combines with J gene TRBJ1-2; 9 nucleotides match TRBD1. This CDR3 has 14 amino acids. Germline V gene sequence: CDR1 SGHRS, CDR2 YFSETQ. The DNA of the CDR3 is TGCACCAGCAGCTCGACAGGGGGGGACTATGGCTACACCTTC. Amino acid sequence: CTSSSTGGDYGYTF.

The sample holds many counts of this clonotype. V usage is TRBV5-1 and J usage is TRBJ1-5, with a possible D match to TRBD1 (5 bases). Trimming took off 0 bases at V and 6 bases at J, with 7 bases between the two ends. Germline V CDR1 and CDR2: SGHRS, YFSETQ. This CDR3 is built from 13 residues. The CDR3 region is CASSLVGGQPQHF. As DNA, the CDR3 is TGCGCCAGCAGCTTGGTGGGGGGTCAGCCCCAGCATTTT.

This clonotype appeared many times. The chain carries TRBV7-9 and TRBJ2-1; possibly TRBD1 for D (5 bases). Germline V gene data show CDR1 as SEHNR and CDR2 as FQNEAQ (reference sequence). Trimming removed 7 bases from V and 6 bases from J, with 19 bases in between. The CDR3 runs 15 residues. The CDR3 loop reads CASNSGVGPRNEQFF. CDR3 DNA sequence: TGTGCCAGCAACTCTGGGGTGGGGCCACGCAATGAGCAGTTCTTC.

With respect to this clonotype: A much more abundant neighbour one base away suggests this may be a read error. This rearrangement joins TRBV2 to TRBJ1-2; possibly TRBD1 for D (5 bases). V was pared by 6 bases and J by 7 bases, with 24 bases between. CDR1 SNHLY and CDR2 FYNNEI come from the germline V gene. The CDR3 length is 16 residues. CDR3 region: CASSATGLRSHFGYTF. CDR3 sequence (DNA): TGTGCCAGCAGCGCGACGGGGCTGAGGAGTCACTTTGGCTACACCTTC.

This clonotype was seen ten or more times. The chain couples TRBV20-1 to TRBJ1-1; D unresolved. Germline V gives CDR1 DFQATT, CDR2 SNEGSKA (reference sequence). The CDR3 is made up of 15 amino acids. V lost 6 bases to trimming and J lost 3 bases, with 20 bases between them. The CDR3 is CSAPKLVGFDTEAFF. The CDR3 DNA reads TGCAGTGCCCCTAAACTAGTTGGTTTTGACACTGAAGCTTTCTTT.

This clonotype came up many times. The rearrangement uses TRBV7-2 and TRBJ1-2, with D perhaps TRBD1 (5 bases). Germline assignment: CDR1 SGHTA and CDR2 FQGNSA. The length of the CDR3 is 15 residues. V lost 1 base to trimming and J lost 2 bases, with 11 bases between them. CDR3 nucleotide sequence: TGTGCCAGCAGCTTAGTGCGGGGCGCAAACTATGGCTACACCTTC. It specifies CASSLVRGANYGYTF.

This clonotype was picked up many times. The chain is built from TRBV12-3 or TRBV12-4 and TRBJ2-7; a weak D match, TRBD2 (7 bases). The CDR3 consists of 12 residues. Trimming shortened V by 3 bases and J by 6 bases, and 9 bases separated the two germline ends. CDR3 nucleotides: TGTGCCAGCAGTTTCGGGGGGCTCGAGCAGTACTTC. It specifies CASSFGGLEQYF.